This TCR beta chain was identified during a study of Graves' ophthalmopathy and Graves' hyperthyroidism. The diagnosis was founded upon clinical symptoms, serum thyroxine, TRAb, thyroid ultrasound and orbital computed tomography. This clonotype was detected once. As yet, its antigen is unknown. Researchers took RNA transcripts and amplified TCR beta CDR3 regions from them. Second-round multiplex PCR came after first-round RT-PCR with HTBI primers. MiXCR was run by TCRdb on the multiplex PCR reads, yielding one entry per CDR3 protein. Of about 550,000 distinct CDR3 sequences listed, approximately 37% are singletons. Findings of the study overall: Most expanded clonotypes in thyroid above 0.001 frequency also showed up in blood.

The clonotype was recovered from an adult man with Graves' hyperthyroidism. The sample consisted of peripheral blood or thyroid tissue (not recorded which).

The CDR3 nucleotides read TGTGCCAGCAGCTTGACTAGCGGGAGCACCCATGAGCAGTTCTTC. The encoded protein is CASSLTSGSTHEQFF. V is TRBV7-9 and J is TRBJ2-7, with 12 bases that match TRBD2. The J call may be faulty, since TRBJ2-1 better matches the DNA end. This CDR3 is 15 amino acids long. CDR1 SEHNR and CDR2 FQNEAQ come from the germline V gene (reference sequence).